The sequence of this TCR beta chain was determined in a study of blood T cell repertoires in COVID-19. Study at large: The study drew acute and convalescent COVID-19 samples from the United States, Italy and Spain. Sources were T cells, B-cell-depleted T cells, or PBMCs; the material itself was cDNA or gDNA.

This clone has a single count. In the source study's methods: Amplification from reference gene primers served as the basis for estimated nucleated cell counts. Method: immunoSEQ multiplex PCR; TCRdb's copy keeps in-frame clones and lacks some. V, J and clone size are taken as reported in that table, and D and trimming were inferred from the DNA itself. The repertoire holds around 140,000 clones, with approximately 88% as singletons. Germline assignment: CDR1 SGHRS and CDR2 YFSETQ. The CDR3 sequence is 13 residues long. The ends lost 5 bases at V and 5 bases at J; junction bases unmatched: 4. This TCR came from a woman aged 45-65 years with acute or convalescent COVID-19. The sample comprised peripheral blood. This chain joins TRBV5-1 and TRBJ1-2; TRBD1 matches at 9 bases. The chain's CDR3 is CASSTGGVYGYTF. Written as DNA, the CDR3 is TGCGCCAGCAGTACAGGGGGCGTGTATGGCTACACCTTC.